The 13 T cell receptor beta chains below were found in one sample sequenced in a study of shared clonotypes between healthy human individuals. Only in-frame clones appear in the TCRdb table, and some are missing; sequencing was by immunoSEQ multiplex PCR. This table holds roughly 2,000,000 clones, around 95% found once. Cells designated naive CD8 were CD45RO-negative and were positively selected for CCR7, with terminally differentiated effector memory CD45RA+ cells excluded. Sequencing was done on a sample of naive CD8+ T cells from PBMCs. The receptors shown here come from a man between 18 and 29 years old in good health. Some clones in this sample may be carry-over from other donors' samples.

This clone was detected once. This chain uses TRBV10-2 with TRBJ2-2; 8 nucleotides align to TRBD1. CDR3 length: 14 amino acids. Germline loops: CDR1 WSHSY, CDR2 SAAADI. J gave up 7 bases and V 4 bases, and 5 bases lay outside the gene matches. Here the CDR3 DNA reads TGCGCCAGCAGTGGGACAGGGCGTGGCGGGGAGCTGTTTTTT. Translating it yields CASSGTGRGGELFF.

The J gene is TRBJ1-5, the V gene TRBV6-5; no reliable D call. The V end was cut by 0 bases, the J end by 9 bases, with 12 bases between. The CDR3 is made up of 14 amino acids. The germline V gene encodes CDR1 MNHEY and CDR2 SVGAGI. The CDR3 sequence: CASSYSREPGPQHF. CDR3 sequence (DNA): TGTGCCAGCAGTTACTCCCGGGAGCCAGGGCCCCAGCATTTT.

The chain is built from TRBV25-1 and TRBJ2-7; 8 bases line up with TRBD2. The V segment lost 5 bases and the J segment 5 bases; nucleotides outside the gene matches: 8. The CDR3 runs 14 residues. Germline V CDR1 and CDR2: MGHDK, SYGVNS. The DNA of the CDR3 is TGTGCCAGCAGTACTCTTGGACTAGCCGACGAGCAGTACTTC. The encoded protein is CASSTLGLADEQYF.

The chain joins TRBV27 to TRBJ2-3, with 10 nucleotides matching TRBD2. This CDR3 spans 15 amino acids. The germline V gene encodes CDR1 MNHEY and CDR2 SMNVEV (reference sequence). With V trimmed by 8 bases and J by 3 bases, 8 bases remained unmatched. Written as DNA, the CDR3 is TGTGCCAGCGTGGGGCTAGCGGGGGAGACAGATACGCAGTATTTT. Translated: CASVGLAGETDTQYF.

This chain links TRBV7-6 with TRBJ1-4; D ambiguous. Germline V gene sequence: CDR1 SGHVS, CDR2 FNYEAQ. The CDR3 length is 19 residues. Trimming took off 0 bases at V and 2 bases at J, with 19 bases between the two ends. CDR3 sequence (DNA): TGTGCCAGCAGCTTAGCGGAGGGTGCAGGCTCGGTTACTAATGAAAAACTGTTTTTT. Translated: CASSLAEGAGSVTNEKLFF.

V usage is TRBV28 and J usage is TRBJ2-7, with D possibly TRBD2 on 6 matching bases. The CDR3 totals 14 residues. The germline V gene has CDR1 MDHEN and CDR2 SYDVKM. The V end was cut by 3 bases, the J end by 7 bases, with 16 bases between. DNA for the CDR3: TGTGCCAGCAGTTTTGTGGGAGGTCCGGAGGAGCAGTACTTC. Protein sequence: CASSFVGGPEEQYF. The entire variable domain, with the rest obtained from reference TRBV28 and TRBJ2-7, is as follows: DVKVTQSSRYLVKRTGEKVFLECVQDMDHENMFWYRQDPGLGLRLIYFSYDVKMKEKGDIPEGYSVSREKKERFSLILESASTNQTSMYLCASSFVGGPEEQYFGPGTRLTVT.

The gene calls are TRBV5-1 and TRBJ2-1; TRBD2 might be the D (6 bases). The CDR3 has 18 residues. Germline loops: CDR1 SGHRS, CDR2 YFSETQ. The ends were cut back, 3 bases at V and 3 bases at J, with 22 bases in the middle. CDR3 sequence reads: CASSSGRLAPGHYNEQFF. As DNA, the CDR3 is TGCGCCAGCAGCTCTGGTCGGCTAGCGCCAGGACACTACAATGAGCAGTTCTTC.

This clone appeared a single time. The rearrangement joins TRBV28 to TRBJ1-5, with 8 positions matching TRBD1. Trimming at V came to 6 bases and at J to 6 bases, leaving 10 bases not matched to a gene. The germline V gene encodes CDR1 MDHEN and CDR2 SYDVKM. There are 15 residues in the CDR3. The CDR3 protein is CASSPDRGGLQPQHF. In DNA form, the CDR3 reads TGTGCCAGCAGCCCAGACAGGGGAGGACTTCAGCCCCAGCATTTT. Full variable domain (rest looked up from reference TRBV28 and TRBJ1-5): DVKVTQSSRYLVKRTGEKVFLECVQDMDHENMFWYRQDPGLGLRLIYFSYDVKMKEKGDIPEGYSVSREKKERFSLILESASTNQTSMYLCASSPDRGGLQPQHFGDGTRLSIL.

This chain connects TRBV28 to TRBJ2-1, with D possibly TRBD2 on 6 matching bases. V lost 8 bases and J lost 5, with 16 bases in between. The CDR3 spans 14 residues. The V gene's germline CDR1 is MDHEN and CDR2 SYDVKM. Written as DNA, the CDR3 is TGTGCCAGCCACTCCGGCGGGACCGACAATGAGCAGTTCTTC. It is translated as CASHSGGTDNEQFF.

The chain has TRBV19 and TRBJ2-1, with 12 bases fitting TRBD2. CDR3 length equals 14 residues. Germline CDR1 reads LNHDA; CDR2 reads SQIVND (reference sequence). The V segment lost 7 bases and the J segment 10 bases; nucleotides outside the gene matches: 8. The CDR3 bases are TGTGCCAGTACTAGCGGGAGGGATCTAGGCGAGCAGTTCTTC. Amino acids: CASTSGRDLGEQFF.

The chain uses TRBV4-1 and TRBJ2-1; D unresolved. Trimming left V 0 bases short and J 4 bases short, with 7 bases between. This CDR3 spans 14 amino acids. The germline V gene encodes CDR1 MGHRA and CDR2 YSYEKL. DNA of the CDR3: TGCGCCAGCAGCCAAGATGGGGAATACAATGAGCAGTTCTTC. It encodes CASSQDGEYNEQFF.

The V gene is TRBV7-8, the J gene TRBJ2-7; 10 nucleotides line up with TRBD2. The V gene's germline CDR1 is SGHVS and CDR2 FQNEAQ. The CDR3 has 16 residues. With V trimmed by 6 bases and J by 5 bases, 13 bases remained unmatched. CDR3 coding DNA: TGTGCCAGCAGGCAGGAGGCGGGACTAGCGTATGACGAGCAGTACTTC. Translating it yields CASRQEAGLAYDEQYF. The full variable domain, completed using reference TRBV7-8 and TRBJ2-7, is GAGVSQSPRYKVAKRGQDVALRCDPISGHVSLFWYQQALGQGPEFLTYFQNEAQLDKSGLPSDRFFAERPEGSVSTLKIQRTQQEDSAVYLCASRQEAGLAYDEQYFGPGTRLTVT.

The chain joins TRBV28 to TRBJ1-5; tentative D call: TRBD1 (6 bases). CDR1 MDHEN and CDR2 SYDVKM come from the germline V gene. The CDR3 runs 17 residues. The germline V and J ends were trimmed by 6 bases and 5 bases, with 23 bases remaining between them. CDR3 nucleotide sequence: TGTGCCAGCAGGGACAGTCGAAGGGTGGGAGGTGATCAGCCCCAGCATTTT. It encodes CASRDSRRVGGDQPQHF.